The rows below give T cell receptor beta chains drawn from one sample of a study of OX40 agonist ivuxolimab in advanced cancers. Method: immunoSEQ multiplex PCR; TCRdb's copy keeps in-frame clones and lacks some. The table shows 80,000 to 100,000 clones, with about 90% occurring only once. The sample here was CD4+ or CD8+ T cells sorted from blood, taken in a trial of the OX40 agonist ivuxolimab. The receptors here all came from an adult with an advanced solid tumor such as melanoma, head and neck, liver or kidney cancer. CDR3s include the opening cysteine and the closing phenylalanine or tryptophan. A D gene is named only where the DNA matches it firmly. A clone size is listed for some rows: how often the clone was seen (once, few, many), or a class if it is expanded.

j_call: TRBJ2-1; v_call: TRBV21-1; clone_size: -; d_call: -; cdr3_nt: TGTGCCAGCAGCAACGACGATGAGCAGTTCTTC; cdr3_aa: CASSNDDEQFF
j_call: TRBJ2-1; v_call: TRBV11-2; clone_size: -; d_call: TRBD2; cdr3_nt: TGTGCCAGCAGCTTATTTAGCGGGAGGGGAGACAATGAGCAGTTCTTC; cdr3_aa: CASSLFSGRGDNEQFF
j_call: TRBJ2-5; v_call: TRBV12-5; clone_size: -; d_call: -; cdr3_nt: TGTGCTAGTGCCCCGACAGAGTACCAAGAGACCCAGTACTTC; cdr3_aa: CASAPTEYQETQYF
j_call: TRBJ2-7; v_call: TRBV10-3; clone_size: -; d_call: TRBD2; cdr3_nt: TGTGCCATCAGTGCTGGGACTAGCGGGCCTGGCTATATCTACGAGCAGTACTTC; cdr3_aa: CAISAGTSGPGYIYEQYF
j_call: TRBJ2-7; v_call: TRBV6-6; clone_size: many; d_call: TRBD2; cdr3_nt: TGTGCCAGCAGTTCCGAATCTAGCGGGAGGCGCGAGCAGTACTTC; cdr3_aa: CASSSESSGRREQYF
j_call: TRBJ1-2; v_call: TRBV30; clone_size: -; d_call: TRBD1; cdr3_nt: TGTGCCTGGAGCGTCTCCAAGCAGGGGGCCCTATATGGCTACACCTTC; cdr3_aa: CAWSVSKQGALYGYTF
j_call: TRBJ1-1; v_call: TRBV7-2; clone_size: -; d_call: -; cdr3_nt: TGTGCCAGCAGCCGAATGGACAGAATGAACACTGAAGCTTTCTTT; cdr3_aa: CASSRMDRMNTEAFF
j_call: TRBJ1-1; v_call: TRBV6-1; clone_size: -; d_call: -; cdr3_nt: TGTGCCAGCAGTGTAACAGACCAGTTAGGGGCTGAAGCTTTCTTT; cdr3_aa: CASSVTDQLGAEAFF
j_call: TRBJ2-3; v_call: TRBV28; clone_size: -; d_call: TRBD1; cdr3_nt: TGTGCCAGCGCCGGGACAGGAGACACAGATACGCAGTATTTT; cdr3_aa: CASAGTGDTDTQYF
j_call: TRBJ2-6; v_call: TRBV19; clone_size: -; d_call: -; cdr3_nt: TGTGCCAGTAGACAGACAGGAACTGGGGCCAACGTCCTGACTTTC; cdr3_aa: CASRQTGTGANVLTF
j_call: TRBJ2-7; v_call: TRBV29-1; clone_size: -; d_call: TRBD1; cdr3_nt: TGCAGCGGAAGGCGACCGACAGGGACGGGCTACGAGCAGTACTTC; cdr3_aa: CSGRRPTGTGYEQYF
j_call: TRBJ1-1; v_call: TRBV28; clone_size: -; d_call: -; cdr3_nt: TGTGCCAGCAGTTTGGGCAGGGTCCCCAAAGCTTTCTTT; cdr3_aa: CASSLGRVPKAFF
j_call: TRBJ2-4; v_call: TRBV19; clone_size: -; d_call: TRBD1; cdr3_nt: TGTGCCAGTAGTATAGGTCCCATCCGGGACAGGAGACTAGGCGCCAAAAACATTCAGTACTTC; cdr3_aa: CASSIGPIRDRRLGAKNIQYF
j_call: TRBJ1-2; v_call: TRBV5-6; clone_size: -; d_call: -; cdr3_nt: TGTGCCAGCAGCTTGGTGGGTGAGGGGATGAACTATGGCTACACCTTC; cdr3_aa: CASSLVGEGMNYGYTF
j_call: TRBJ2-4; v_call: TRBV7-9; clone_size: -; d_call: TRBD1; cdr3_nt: TGTGCCAGCAGCTCCCCAGGGGGAAACATTCAGTACTTC; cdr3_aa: CASSSPGGNIQYF
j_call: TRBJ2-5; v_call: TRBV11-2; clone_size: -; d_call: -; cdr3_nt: TGTGCCAGCAGCTTAGATATTCGCGGGACCCAGTACTTC; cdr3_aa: CASSLDIRGTQYF
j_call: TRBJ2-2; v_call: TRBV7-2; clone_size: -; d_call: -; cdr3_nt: TGTGCCAGCAGCCACACCGGGGAGCTGTTTTTT; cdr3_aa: CASSHTGELFF
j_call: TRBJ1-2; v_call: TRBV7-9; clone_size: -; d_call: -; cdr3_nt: TGTGCCAGCAGCCGGGGGTTAATGGACTATGGCTACACCTTC; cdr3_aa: CASSRGLMDYGYTF
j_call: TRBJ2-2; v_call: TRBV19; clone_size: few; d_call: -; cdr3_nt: TGTGCCACCAGAGGGAGCCCGTTCGGGAGAGTGGCCGGGGAGCTGTTTTTT; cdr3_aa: CATRGSPFGRVAGELFF
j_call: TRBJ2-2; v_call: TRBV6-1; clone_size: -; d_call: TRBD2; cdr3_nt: TGTGCCAGCAGTGTTTCCCCGGGACTAGCGGGAGGCGCCGGGGAGCTGTTTTTT; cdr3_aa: CASSVSPGLAGGAGELFF
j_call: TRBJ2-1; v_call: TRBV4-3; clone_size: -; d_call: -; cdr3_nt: TGCGCCAGCAGCCGGAGGTGGCAGGGTCACAATGAGCAGTTCTTC; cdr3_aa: CASSRRWQGHNEQFF
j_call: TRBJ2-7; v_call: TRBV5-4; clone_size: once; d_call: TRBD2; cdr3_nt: TGTGCCAGCAGCTTCCTAGCGGGAGCGGGCTACGAGCAGTACTTC; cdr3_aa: CASSFLAGAGYEQYF
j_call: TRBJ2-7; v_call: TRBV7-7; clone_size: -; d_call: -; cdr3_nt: TGTGCTAGCAGCCAAGACGGGTGGGGGGAGCAGTACTTC; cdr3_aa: CASSQDGWGEQYF
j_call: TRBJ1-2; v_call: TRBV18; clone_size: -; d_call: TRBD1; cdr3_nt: TGTGCCAGCTCACCACCGTCCTCCAGGGGGCTCGGCTATGGCTACACCTTC; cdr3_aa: CASSPPSSRGLGYGYTF
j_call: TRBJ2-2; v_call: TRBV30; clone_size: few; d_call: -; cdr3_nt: TGTGCCTGGAGTGTAAGGGGGACCGGGGAGCTGTTTTTT; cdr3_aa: CAWSVRGTGELFF
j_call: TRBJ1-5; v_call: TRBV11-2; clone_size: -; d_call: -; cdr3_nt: TGTGCCAGCAGCTCTTCCAGTGATCAGCCCCAGCATTTT; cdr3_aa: CASSSSSDQPQHF
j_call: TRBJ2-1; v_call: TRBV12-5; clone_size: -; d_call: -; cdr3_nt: TGTGCTAGTGGTTTGGTACTAGAATTTCTCAACAATGAGCAGTTCTTC; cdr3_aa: CASGLVLEFLNNEQFF
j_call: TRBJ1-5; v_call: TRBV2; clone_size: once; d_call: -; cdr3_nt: TGTGCCAGCAGTGACCCCCCGAATCAGCCCCAGCATTTT; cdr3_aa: CASSDPPNQPQHF
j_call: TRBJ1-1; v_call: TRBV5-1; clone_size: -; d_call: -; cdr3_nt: TGCGCCAGCAGTCGGATGGGGGCCCTTGGCACTGAAGCTTTCTTT; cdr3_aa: CASSRMGALGTEAFF
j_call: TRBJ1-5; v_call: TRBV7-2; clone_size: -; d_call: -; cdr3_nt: TGTGCCAGCAGTTGGACATTATCGGGACAAGATAGCAATCAGCCCCAGCATTTT; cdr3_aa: CASSWTLSGQDSNQPQHF
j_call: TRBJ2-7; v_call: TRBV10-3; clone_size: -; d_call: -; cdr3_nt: TGTGCCATCAGTGCAGCCAGGGGTATTGGCGAGCAGTACTTC; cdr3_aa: CAISAARGIGEQYF
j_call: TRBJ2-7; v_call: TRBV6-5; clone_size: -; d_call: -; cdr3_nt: TGTGCCAGCAGTTACAAGGGCAGTACCTACGAGCAGTACTTC; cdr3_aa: CASSYKGSTYEQYF